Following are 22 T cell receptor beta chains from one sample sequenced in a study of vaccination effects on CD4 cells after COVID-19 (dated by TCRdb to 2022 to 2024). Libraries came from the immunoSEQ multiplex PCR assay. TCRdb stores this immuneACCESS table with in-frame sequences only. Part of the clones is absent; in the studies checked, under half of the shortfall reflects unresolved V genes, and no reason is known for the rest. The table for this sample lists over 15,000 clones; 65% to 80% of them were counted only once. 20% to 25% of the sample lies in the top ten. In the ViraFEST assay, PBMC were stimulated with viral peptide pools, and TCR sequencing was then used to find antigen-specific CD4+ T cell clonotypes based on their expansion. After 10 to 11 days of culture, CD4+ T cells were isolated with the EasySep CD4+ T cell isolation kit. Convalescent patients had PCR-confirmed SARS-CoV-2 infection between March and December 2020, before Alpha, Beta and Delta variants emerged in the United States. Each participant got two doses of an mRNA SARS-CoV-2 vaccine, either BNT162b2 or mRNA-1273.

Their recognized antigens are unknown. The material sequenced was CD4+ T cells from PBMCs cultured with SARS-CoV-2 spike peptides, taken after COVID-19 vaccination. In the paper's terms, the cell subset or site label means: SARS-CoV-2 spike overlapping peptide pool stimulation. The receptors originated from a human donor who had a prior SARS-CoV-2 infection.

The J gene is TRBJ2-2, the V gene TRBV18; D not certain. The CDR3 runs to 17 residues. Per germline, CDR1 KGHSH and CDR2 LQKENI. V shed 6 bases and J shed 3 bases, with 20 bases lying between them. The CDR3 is CASSPRYLDAYTGELFF. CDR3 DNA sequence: TGTGCCAGCTCTCCTCGATACCTGGACGCTTACACCGGGGAGCTGTTTTTT.

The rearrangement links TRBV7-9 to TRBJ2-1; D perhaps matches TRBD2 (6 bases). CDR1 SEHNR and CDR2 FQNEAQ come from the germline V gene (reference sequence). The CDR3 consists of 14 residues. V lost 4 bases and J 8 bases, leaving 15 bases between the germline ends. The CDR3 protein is CASSSALWGDEQFF. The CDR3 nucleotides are TGTGCCAGCAGCTCCGCATTATGGGGGGATGAGCAGTTCTTC.

CDR3 protein: CASRATTGGGYEQYF. CDR3 coding DNA: TGTGCCAGCAGAGCCACGACAGGGGGTGGTTACGAGCAGTACTTC. The chain links TRBV7-2 to TRBJ2-7; TRBD1 matches at 9 bases. V shed 6 bases, J shed 4 bases, and the junction held 10 bases outside the gene matches. The germline V gene has CDR1 SGHTA and CDR2 FQGNSA. CDR3 length: 15 residues.

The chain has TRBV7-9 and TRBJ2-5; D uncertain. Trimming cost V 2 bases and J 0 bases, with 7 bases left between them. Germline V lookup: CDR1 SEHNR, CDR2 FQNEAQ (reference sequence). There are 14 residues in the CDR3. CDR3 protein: CASSLTEYQETQYF. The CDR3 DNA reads TGTGCCAGCAGCTTAACGGAGTACCAAGAGACCCAGTACTTC.

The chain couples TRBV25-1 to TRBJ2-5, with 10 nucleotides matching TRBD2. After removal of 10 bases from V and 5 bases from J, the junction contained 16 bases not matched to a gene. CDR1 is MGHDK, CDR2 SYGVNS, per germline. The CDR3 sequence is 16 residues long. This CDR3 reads CATSRWSGRAGETQYF. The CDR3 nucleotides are TGTGCCACCTCGAGGTGGAGCGGGAGGGCAGGGGAGACCCAGTACTTC.

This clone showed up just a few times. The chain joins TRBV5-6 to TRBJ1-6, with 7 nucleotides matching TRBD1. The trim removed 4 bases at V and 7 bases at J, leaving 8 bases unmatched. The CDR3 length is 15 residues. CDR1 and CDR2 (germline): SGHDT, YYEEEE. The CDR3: CASSPGDSRNSPLHF. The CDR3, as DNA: TGTGCCAGCAGCCCAGGGGACAGTAGGAATTCACCCCTCCACTTT.

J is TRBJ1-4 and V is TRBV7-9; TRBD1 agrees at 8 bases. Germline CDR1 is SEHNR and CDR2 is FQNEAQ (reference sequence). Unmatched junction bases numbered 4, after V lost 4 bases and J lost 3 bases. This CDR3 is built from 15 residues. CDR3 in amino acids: CASSSPGQANEKLFF. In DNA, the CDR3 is TGTGCCAGCAGCTCACCGGGACAGGCTAATGAAAAACTGTTTTTT. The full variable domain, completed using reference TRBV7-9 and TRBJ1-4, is DTGVSQNPRHKITKRGQNVTFRCDPISEHNRLYWYRQTLGQGPEFLTYFQNEAQLEKSRLLSDRFSAERPKGSFSTLEIQRTEQGDSAMYLCASSSPGQANEKLFFGSGTQLSVL.

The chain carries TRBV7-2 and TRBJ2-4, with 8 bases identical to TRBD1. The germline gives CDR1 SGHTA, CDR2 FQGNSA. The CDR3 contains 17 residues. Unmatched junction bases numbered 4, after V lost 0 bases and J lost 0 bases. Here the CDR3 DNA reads TGTGCCAGCAGCTTAGCAGTTACAGGGGGAGCCAAAAACATTCAGTACTTC. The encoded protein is CASSLAVTGGAKNIQYF.

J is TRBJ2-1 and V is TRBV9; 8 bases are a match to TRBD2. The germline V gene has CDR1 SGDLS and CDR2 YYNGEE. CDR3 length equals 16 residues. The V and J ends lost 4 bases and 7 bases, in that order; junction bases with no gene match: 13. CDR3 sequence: CASSQPRLARTNEQFF. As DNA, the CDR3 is TGTGCCAGCAGCCAACCTCGACTAGCGAGAACTAATGAGCAGTTCTTC.

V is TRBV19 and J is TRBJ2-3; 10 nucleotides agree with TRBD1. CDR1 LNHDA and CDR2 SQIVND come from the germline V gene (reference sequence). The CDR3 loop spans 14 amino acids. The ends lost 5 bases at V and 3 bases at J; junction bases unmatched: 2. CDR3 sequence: CASSRDRGTDTQYF. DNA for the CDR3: TGTGCCAGTAGTCGGGACAGGGGTACAGATACGCAGTATTTT.

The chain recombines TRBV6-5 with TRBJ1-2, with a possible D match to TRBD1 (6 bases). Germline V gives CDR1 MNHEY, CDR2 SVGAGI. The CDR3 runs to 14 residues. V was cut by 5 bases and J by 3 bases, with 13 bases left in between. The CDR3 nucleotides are TGTGCCAGCAGTCCGAGACAGGCACACTATGGCTACACCTTC. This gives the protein CASSPRQAHYGYTF.

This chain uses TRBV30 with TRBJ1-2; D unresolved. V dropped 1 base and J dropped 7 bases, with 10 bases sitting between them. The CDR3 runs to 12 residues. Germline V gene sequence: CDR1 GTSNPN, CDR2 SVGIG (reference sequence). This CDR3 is CAWSAQTGGYTF. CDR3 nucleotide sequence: TGTGCCTGGAGTGCACAAACGGGTGGCTACACCTTC.

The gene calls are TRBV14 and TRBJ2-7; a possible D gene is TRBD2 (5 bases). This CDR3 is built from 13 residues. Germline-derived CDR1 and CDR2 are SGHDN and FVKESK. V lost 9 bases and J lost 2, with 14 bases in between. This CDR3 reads CASRPTGTYEQYF. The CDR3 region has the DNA TGTGCCAGTAGACCCACGGGAACCTACGAGCAGTACTTC.

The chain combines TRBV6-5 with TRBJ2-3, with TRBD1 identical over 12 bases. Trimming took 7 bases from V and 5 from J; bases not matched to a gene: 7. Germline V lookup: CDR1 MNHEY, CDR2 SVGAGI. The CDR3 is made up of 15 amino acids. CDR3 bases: TGTGCCAGCAATAAGGGACAGGGGGCCGGAGATACGCAGTATTTT. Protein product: CASNKGQGAGDTQYF.

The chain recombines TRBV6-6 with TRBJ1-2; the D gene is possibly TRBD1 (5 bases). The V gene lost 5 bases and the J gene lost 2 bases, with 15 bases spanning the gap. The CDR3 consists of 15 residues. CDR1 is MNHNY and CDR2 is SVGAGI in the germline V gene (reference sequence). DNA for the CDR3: TGTGCCAGCAGTGCGCAGGGTAGTTTCAACTATGGCTACACCTTC. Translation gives CASSAQGSFNYGYTF.

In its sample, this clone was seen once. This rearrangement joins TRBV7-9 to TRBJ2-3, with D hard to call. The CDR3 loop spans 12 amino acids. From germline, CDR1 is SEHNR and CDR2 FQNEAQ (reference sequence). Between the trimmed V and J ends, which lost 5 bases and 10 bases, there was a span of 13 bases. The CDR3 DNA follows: TGTGCCAGCAGCCCCCCCGAGAGCTCGCAGTATTTT. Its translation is CASSPPESSQYF.

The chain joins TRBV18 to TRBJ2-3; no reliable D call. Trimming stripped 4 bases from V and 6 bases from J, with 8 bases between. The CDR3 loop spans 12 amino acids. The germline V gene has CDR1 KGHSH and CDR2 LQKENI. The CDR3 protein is CASSLSSDTQYF. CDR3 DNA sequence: TGTGCCAGCTCACTATCGTCGGATACGCAGTATTTT.

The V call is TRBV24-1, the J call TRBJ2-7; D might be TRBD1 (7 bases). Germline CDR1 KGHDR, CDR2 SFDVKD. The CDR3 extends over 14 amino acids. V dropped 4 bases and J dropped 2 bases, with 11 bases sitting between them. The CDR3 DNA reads TGTGCCACCAGTGACCAGGGGGGCCCCTACGAGCAGTACTTC. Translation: CATSDQGGPYEQYF.

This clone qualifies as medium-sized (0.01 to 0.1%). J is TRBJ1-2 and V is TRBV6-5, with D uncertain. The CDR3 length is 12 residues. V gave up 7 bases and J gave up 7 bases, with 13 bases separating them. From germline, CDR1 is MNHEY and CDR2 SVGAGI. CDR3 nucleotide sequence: TGTGCCAGCACCCCATCCTCCCTTGGCTACACCTTC. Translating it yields CASTPSSLGYTF.

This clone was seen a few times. The CDR3 region has the DNA TGTGCCAGCAGCTCGCAAGGTTATGGGCATGAGCAGTTCTTC. Translated: CASSSQGYGHEQFF. The rearrangement uses TRBV7-8 and TRBJ2-1; D remains ambiguous. The germline CDR1 and CDR2 sequences are SGHVS and FQNEAQ. This CDR3 spans 14 amino acids. The V end was cut by 4 bases, the J end by 8 bases, with 15 bases between.

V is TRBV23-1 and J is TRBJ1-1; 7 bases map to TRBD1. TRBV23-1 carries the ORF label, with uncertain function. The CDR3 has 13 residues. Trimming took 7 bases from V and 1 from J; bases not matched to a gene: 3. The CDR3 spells CASNYRGNTEAFF. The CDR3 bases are TGCGCCAGCAACTACAGGGGGAACACTGAAGCTTTCTTT.

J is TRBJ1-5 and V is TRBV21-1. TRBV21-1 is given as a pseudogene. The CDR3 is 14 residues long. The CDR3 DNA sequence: TGTGCCAGCAGCAAATGTGGGAACAATCAGCCCCAGCATTTT. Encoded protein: CASSKCGNNQPQHF.